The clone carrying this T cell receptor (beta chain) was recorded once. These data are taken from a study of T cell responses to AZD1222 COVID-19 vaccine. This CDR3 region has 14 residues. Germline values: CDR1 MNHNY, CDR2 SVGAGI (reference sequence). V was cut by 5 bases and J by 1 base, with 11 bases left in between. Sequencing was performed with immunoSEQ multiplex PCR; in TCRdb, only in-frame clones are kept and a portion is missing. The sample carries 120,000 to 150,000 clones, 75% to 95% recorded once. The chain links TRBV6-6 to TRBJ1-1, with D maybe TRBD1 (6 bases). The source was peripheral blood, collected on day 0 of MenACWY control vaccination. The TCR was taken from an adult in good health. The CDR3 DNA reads TGTGCCAGCAGTCGGACAGCCGAGAACACTGAAGCTTTCTTT. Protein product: CASSRTAENTEAFF.